Below are 19 T cell receptor beta chains sequenced from a single sample in a study of Graves' ophthalmopathy and Graves' hyperthyroidism. RNA served as the template for amplifying TCR beta CDR3 regions. The authors performed first-round RT-PCR with HTBI primers and then a second-round multiplex PCR. TCRdb passed the multiplex PCR reads through MiXCR, listing each CDR3 protein once. The sample carries about 620,000 distinct CDR3 sequences, about a fifth recorded once. The specimen sequenced was peripheral blood. These receptors were obtained from a woman aged 18-29 years with stable Graves' hyperthyroidism. Some clones in this sample may be carry-over from other donors' samples.

This chain uses TRBV20-1 with TRBJ2-7; perhaps TRBD2 as D (6 bases). This CDR3 has 14 residues. Germline V gives CDR1 DFQATT, CDR2 SNEGSKA (reference sequence). With 1 base removed from V and 7 bases from J, the gap between germline ends came to 17 bases. The CDR3 sequence: CSARGVAGGREQYF. The CDR3 DNA follows: TGCAGTGCTAGAGGGGTAGCAGGTGGGAGGGAGCAGTACTTC.

In this sample, this clonotype turned up a few times. This chain connects TRBV27 to TRBJ1-1; D unresolved. Between the trimmed V and J ends, which lost 5 bases and 5 bases, there was a span of 12 bases. Germline values: CDR1 MNHEY, CDR2 SMNVEV (reference sequence). There are 13 residues in the CDR3. Here the CDR3 DNA reads TGTGCCAGCAGTGAAGAGTTTACAACTGAAGCTTTCTTT. Amino acid sequence: CASSEEFTTEAFF.

The table lists this clonotype with many counts. This rearrangement joins TRBV12-3 or TRBV12-4 to TRBJ2-7; TRBD1 might be the D (6 bases). This CDR3 contains 14 residues. Trimming took off 5 bases at V and 0 bases at J, with 11 bases between the two ends. In DNA, the CDR3 is TGTGCCAGCAGTGACGACAGGAGCTCCTACGAGCAGTACTTC. Amino acid sequence: CASSDDRSSYEQYF.

This clonotype was seen many times. The rearrangement joins TRBV7-3 to TRBJ2-2, with 8 bases aligning to TRBD2. This CDR3 is built from 15 residues. Trimming took 2 bases from V and 5 from J; bases not matched to a gene: 4. Germline loops: CDR1 SGHTA, CDR2 FQGTGA. CDR3 DNA sequence: TGTGCCAGCAGCTTACGTCAGCGGGAGACCGGGGAGCTGTTTTTT. Translation gives CASSLRQRETGELFF.

Ten or more counts support this clonotype. The chain employs TRBV11-2 and TRBJ2-5; a weak D match, TRBD2 (7 bases). CDR1 is SGHAT and CDR2 is FQNNGV in the germline V gene. V was pared by 5 bases and J by 5 bases, with 21 bases between. This CDR3 comprises 16 residues. This CDR3 is CASSPSRGAPEETQYF. The DNA for the CDR3 is TGTGCCAGCAGCCCCAGTCGGGGGGCCCCCGAGGAGACCCAGTACTTC.

The sample holds many counts of this clonotype. The chain uses TRBV6-1 and TRBJ1-3; possible D gene TRBD1, 6 bases. Germline CDR1 MNHNS, CDR2 SASEGT. The CDR3 is 15 amino acids. Deletions cut 6 bases from V and 2 bases from J, with 14 bases between. Here the CDR3 reads CASRNQGIAGNTIYF. The CDR3 DNA sequence: TGTGCCAGCAGGAACCAGGGGATTGCTGGAAACACCATATATTTT.

This clonotype has only one observation. The chain carries TRBV28 and TRBJ2-5; 7 nucleotides agree with TRBD2. The CDR3 spans 14 residues. The V gene end was trimmed by 5 bases and the J gene end by 9 bases; junction bases not matched to a gene: 12. Germline assignment: CDR1 MDHEN and CDR2 SYDVKM. The CDR3 sequence: CASSLSRGVVSQYF. CDR3 sequence (DNA): TGTGCCAGCAGTCTTTCCCGGGGGGTTGTCTCCCAGTACTTC. The complete variable domain, with remaining parts taken from reference TRBV28 and TRBJ2-5, reads DVKVTQSSRYLVKRTGEKVFLECVQDMDHENMFWYRQDPGLGLRLIYFSYDVKMKEKGDIPEGYSVSREKKERFSLILESASTNQTSMYLCASSLSRGVVSQYFGPGTRLLVL.

This clonotype has more than one count but fewer than ten. The rearrangement uses TRBV10-2 and TRBJ1-2, with D tentatively TRBD1 (6 bases). This CDR3 has 12 amino acids. Trimming removed 3 bases at V and 8 bases at J, with 10 bases between. CDR1 is WSHSY, CDR2 SAAADI, per germline. In nucleotides, the CDR3 is TGCGCCAGCAGTGAACAGGGAGGCGGCTACACCTTC. Translation gives CASSEQGGGYTF.

Comment on this clonotype: An end of the junction does not agree with germline; a read error may underlie this. The chain combines TRBV7-9 with TRBJ1-1; no firm D call. Germline CDR1 reads SEHNR; CDR2 reads FQNEAQ (reference sequence). The CDR3 has 15 amino acids. In DNA form, the CDR3 reads TGTGCCAGCAGCCTAGCTTATGCAAGGAACACTGAAGCTTTCTTT. The encoded protein is CASSLAYARNTEAFF.

The chain has TRBV30 and TRBJ2-2; 9 bases align to TRBD2. Unmatched junction bases numbered 11, after V lost 8 bases and J lost 4 bases. CDR3 length: 15 residues. Looked up from germline, CDR1 is GTSNPN and CDR2 is SVGIG (reference sequence). The CDR3 DNA reads as TGTGCCGGGCAAGCGGGCGGGAGGGGCACCGGGGAGCTGTTTTTT. Its translation is CAGQAGGRGTGELFF.

Many counts were recorded for this clonotype. The chain is built from TRBV5-1 and TRBJ1-2; D is possibly TRBD1 (6 bases). CDR3 length equals 14 residues. Trimming pared 0 bases from V and 5 bases from J, leaving 11 bases between. CDR1 is SGHRS, CDR2 YFSETQ, per germline. CDR3 protein: CASSLDGQGYGYTF. CDR3 sequence (DNA): TGCGCCAGCAGCTTGGACGGGCAGGGGTATGGCTACACCTTC.

The chain carries TRBV6-1 and TRBJ2-7; D is possibly TRBD1 or TRBD2 (5 bases each). The CDR3 length is 13 residues. Trimming cost V 10 bases and J 2 bases, with 15 bases left between them. In germline, CDR1 is MNHNS, CDR2 SASEGT. CDR3 DNA: TGTGCCACCCCCCCCGGGACCCCCTACGAGCAGTACTTC. Its translation is CATPPGTPYEQYF.

The sample holds a few counts of this clonotype. The chain recombines TRBV7-9 with TRBJ1-3; D gene ambiguous. The V gene's germline CDR1 is SEHNR and CDR2 FQNEAQ (reference sequence). V shed 5 bases and J shed 0 bases, with 8 bases lying between them. This CDR3 contains 14 residues. The CDR3 loop is CASSRVSSGNTIYF. CDR3 sequence (DNA): TGTGCCAGCAGCCGGGTTAGCTCTGGAAACACCATATATTTT. Complete variable domain (other parts from reference TRBV7-9 and TRBJ1-3): DTGVSQNPRHKITKRGQNVTFRCDPISEHNRLYWYRQTLGQGPEFLTYFQNEAQLEKSRLLSDRFSAERPKGSFSTLEIQRTEQGDSAMYLCASSRVSSGNTIYFGEGSWLTVV.

The gene calls are TRBV28 and TRBJ1-2; D is undetermined. The CDR3 contains 14 residues. CDR1 and CDR2 (germline): MDHEN, SYDVKM. Trimming removed 8 bases from V and 8 bases from J, with 21 bases in between. As DNA, the CDR3 is TGTGCCAGCGGTTACGTCATTTTTAGTCTCGGCTACACCTTC. Translated: CASGYVIFSLGYTF.

This chain links TRBV12-3 or TRBV12-4 with TRBJ1-6; TRBD1 agrees at 12 bases. The CDR3 is 13 residues long. V shed 8 bases, J shed 11 bases, and the junction held 4 bases outside the gene matches. CDR3 amino acids: CASGTGGLTPLHF. The CDR3 nucleotides read TGTGCCAGCGGGACAGGGGGCTTAACACCCCTCCACTTT.

This clonotype was counted ten times or more. J is TRBJ1-1 and V is TRBV11-2; D not certain. Germline assignment: CDR1 SGHAT and CDR2 FQNNGV. With 0 bases removed from V and 6 bases from J, the gap between germline ends came to 8 bases. This CDR3 contains 13 residues. The CDR3 DNA reads as TGTGCCAGCAGCTTAGATCGGGGAGCTGAAGCTTTCTTT. It codes for CASSLDRGAEAFF.

A word on this clonotype: Without the conserved terminal phenylalanine or tryptophan, this CDR3 likely stems from a read error. This chain joins TRBV6-1 and TRBJ1-1, with D perhaps matching TRBD1 (5 bases). The CDR3 totals 13 residues. V was shortened by 8 bases and J by 1 base, with 11 bases between the two germline ends. In germline, CDR1 is MNHNS, CDR2 SASEGT. CDR3 amino acids: CASGQGSNTEAFV. CDR3 coding DNA: TGTGCCAGCGGTCAGGGTTCGAACACTGAAGCTTTCGTT.

This clonotype was picked up many times. The rearrangement joins TRBV5-1 to TRBJ2-2, with 10 bases aligning to TRBD2. The CDR3 spans 17 residues. J was trimmed by 7 bases and V by 1 base; bases with no gene match: 10. Germline loops: CDR1 SGHRS, CDR2 YFSETQ. In DNA form, the CDR3 reads TGCGCCAGCAGCTTGATCCGGGCTAGCGGGAGCGGCGGGGAGCTGTTTTTT. Translating gives CASSLIRASGSGGELFF. Drawing the rest from reference TRBV5-1 and TRBJ2-2, the complete variable domain is KAGVTQTPRYLIKTRGQQVTLSCSPISGHRSVSWYQQTPGQGLQFLFEYFSETQRNKGNFPGRFSGRQFSNSRSEMNVSTLELGDSALYLCASSLIRASGSGGELFFGEGSRLTVL.

This sequence joins TRBV18 and TRBJ1-3, with a weak D call TRBD1 (6 bases). This CDR3 spans 16 amino acids. Germline CDR1 reads KGHSH; CDR2 reads LQKENI. V was trimmed by 4 bases and J by 0 bases, leaving 13 bases between them. CDR3 in amino acids: CASSLQGPISGNTIYF. CDR3 nucleotide sequence: TGTGCCAGCTCACTCCAGGGGCCGATCTCTGGAAACACCATATATTTT.